The sequence of this T cell receptor beta chain was determined in a study of blood T cells in healthy people across ages. In the case of this clonotype: The antigen is not known.

The second PCR ran about 6 to 11 cycles with a sample-barcoded 5' primer and J-beta primers. TCRdb reprocessed the 5' RACE reads via MiXCR and lists one record per CDR3 protein. The sample has some 780,000 distinct CDR3 sequences, approximately 53% seen once. Study-level findings and limits: Considered underestimates were the diversity estimates obtained from one million T cells. Per million T cells, the diversity of TCR beta decreased roughly linearly as age advanced.

Deletions cut 3 bases from V and 2 bases from J, with 8 bases between. Germline-derived CDR1 and CDR2 are LGHNA and YSLEER. The CDR3 contains 14 residues. The sequence derives from a man between 40 and 49 years old in good health. This chain joins TRBV4-3 and TRBJ2-1, with D possibly matching TRBD2 (5 bases). The source material was blood. The CDR3 DNA reads as TGCGCCAGCAGCCACTCCGGGGCCTACAATGAGCAGTTCTTC. This encodes CASSHSGAYNEQFF.